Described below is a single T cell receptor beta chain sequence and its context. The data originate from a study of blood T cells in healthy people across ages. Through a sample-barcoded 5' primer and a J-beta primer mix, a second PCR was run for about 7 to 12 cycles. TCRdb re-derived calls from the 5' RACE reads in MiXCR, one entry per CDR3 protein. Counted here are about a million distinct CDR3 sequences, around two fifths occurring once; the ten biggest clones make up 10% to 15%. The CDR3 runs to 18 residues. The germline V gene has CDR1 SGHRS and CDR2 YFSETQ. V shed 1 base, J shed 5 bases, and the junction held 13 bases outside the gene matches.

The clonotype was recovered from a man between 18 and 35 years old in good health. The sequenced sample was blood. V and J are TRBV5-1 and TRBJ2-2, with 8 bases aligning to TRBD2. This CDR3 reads CASSLPLGGGINTGELFF. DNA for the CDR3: TGCGCCAGCAGCTTGCCACTAGGCGGGGGGATCAATACCGGGGAGCTGTTTTTT.